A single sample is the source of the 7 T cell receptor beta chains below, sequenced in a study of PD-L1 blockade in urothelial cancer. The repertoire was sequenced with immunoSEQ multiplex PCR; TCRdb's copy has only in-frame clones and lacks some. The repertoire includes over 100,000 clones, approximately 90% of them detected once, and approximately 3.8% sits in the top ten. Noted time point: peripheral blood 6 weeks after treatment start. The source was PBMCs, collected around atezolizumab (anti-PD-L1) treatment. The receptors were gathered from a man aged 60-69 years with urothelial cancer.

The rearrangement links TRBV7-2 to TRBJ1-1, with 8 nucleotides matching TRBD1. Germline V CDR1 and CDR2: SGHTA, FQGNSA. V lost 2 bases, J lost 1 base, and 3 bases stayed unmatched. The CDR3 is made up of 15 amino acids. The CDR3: CASSLRGQANTEAFF. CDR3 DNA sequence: TGTGCCAGCAGCTTAAGGGGACAGGCGAACACTGAAGCTTTCTTT.

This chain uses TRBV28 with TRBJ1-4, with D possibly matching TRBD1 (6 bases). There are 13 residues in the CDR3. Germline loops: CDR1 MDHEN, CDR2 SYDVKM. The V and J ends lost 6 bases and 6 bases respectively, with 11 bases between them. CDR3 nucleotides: TGTGCCAGCAGGGCTGCAGGGGATGAAAAACTGTTTTTT. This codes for CASRAAGDEKLFF.

The CDR3 sequence is CASSSGQGAFGANVLTF. The DNA of the CDR3 is TGTGCCAGTAGTTCAGGACAGGGGGCTTTTGGGGCCAACGTCCTGACTTTC. This chain joins TRBV19 and TRBJ2-6; 11 bases are a match to TRBD1. The CDR3 runs to 17 residues. V shed 5 bases, J shed 3 bases, and the junction held 6 bases outside the gene matches. In germline, CDR1 is LNHDA, CDR2 SQIVND (reference sequence).

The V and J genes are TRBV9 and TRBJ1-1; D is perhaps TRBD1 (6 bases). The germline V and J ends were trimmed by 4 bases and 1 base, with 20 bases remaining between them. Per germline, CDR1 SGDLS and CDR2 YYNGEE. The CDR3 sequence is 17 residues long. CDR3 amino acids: CASSPKLTGLGNTEAFF. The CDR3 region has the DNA TGTGCCAGCAGCCCGAAGTTGACAGGTTTGGGGAACACTGAAGCTTTCTTT.

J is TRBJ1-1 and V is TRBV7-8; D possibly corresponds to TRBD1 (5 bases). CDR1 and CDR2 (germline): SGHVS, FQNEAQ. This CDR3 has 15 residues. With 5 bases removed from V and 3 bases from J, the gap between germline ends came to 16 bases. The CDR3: CASSPRGGSDTEAFF. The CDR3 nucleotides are TGTGCCAGCAGCCCCCGGGGGGGGAGCGACACTGAAGCTTTCTTT.

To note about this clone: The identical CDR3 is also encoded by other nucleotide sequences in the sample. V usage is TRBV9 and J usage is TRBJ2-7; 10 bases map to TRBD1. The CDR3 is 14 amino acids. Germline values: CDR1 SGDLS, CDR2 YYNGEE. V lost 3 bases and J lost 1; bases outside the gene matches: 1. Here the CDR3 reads CASSGGQGSYEQYF. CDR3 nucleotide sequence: TGTGCCAGCAGCGGGGGACAGGGGTCCTACGAGCAGTACTTC.

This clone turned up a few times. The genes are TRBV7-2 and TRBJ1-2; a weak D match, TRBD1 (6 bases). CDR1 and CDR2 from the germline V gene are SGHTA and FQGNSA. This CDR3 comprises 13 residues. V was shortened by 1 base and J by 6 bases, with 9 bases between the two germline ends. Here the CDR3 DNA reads TGTGCCAGCAGCTTAGGGGAGGGGGATGGCTACACCTTC. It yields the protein CASSLGEGDGYTF. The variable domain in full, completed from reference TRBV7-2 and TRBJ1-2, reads GAGVSQSPSNKVTEKGKDVELRCDPISGHTALYWYRQSLGQGLEFLIYFQGNSAPDKSGLPSDRFSAERTGGSVSTLTIQRTQQEDSAVYLCASSLGEGDGYTFGSGTRLTVV.